The rows below give T cell receptor beta chains drawn from one sample of a study of cytomegalovirus exposure and HLA in healthy donors. Sequenced by immunoSEQ multiplex PCR; TCRdb stores in-frame clones only, minus some. The table lists 210,000 or so clones, approximately 80% of them singletons. Sequencing was carried out using PBMCs. These receptors all come from a girl aged 10-17 years in good health and CMV-seronegative. Both conserved end residues are part of each CDR3. Each record gives: V gene, CDR3 length, D gene, J gene, clone size, CDR3 protein, CDR3 DNA. D genes are given only for firm matches. Only part of the rows carry a size: once, few, many, or a class if the clone is expanded.

V gene: TRBV23-1; CDR3 length: 15; D gene: -; J gene: TRBJ2-1; clone size: -; CDR3 protein: CASSQTSSFGNEQFF; CDR3 DNA: TGCGCCAGCAGTCAAACTAGTTCGTTTGGCAATGAGCAGTTCTTC
V gene: TRBV2; CDR3 length: 14; D gene: TRBD2; J gene: TRBJ2-7; clone size: few; CDR3 protein: CASSRLAGVYEQYF; CDR3 DNA: TGTGCCAGCAGTAGACTAGCGGGAGTCTACGAGCAGTACTTC
V gene: TRBV28; CDR3 length: 14; D gene: -; J gene: TRBJ1-5; clone size: -; CDR3 protein: CASSSSSRVQPQHF; CDR3 DNA: TGTGCCAGCAGCTCGAGTTCCAGGGTTCAGCCCCAGCATTTT
V gene: TRBV4-3; CDR3 length: 15; D gene: -; J gene: TRBJ1-5; clone size: -; CDR3 protein: CASSQARTPNQPQHF; CDR3 DNA: TGCGCCAGCAGCCAAGCCCGGACACCTAATCAGCCCCAGCATTTT
V gene: TRBV19; CDR3 length: 13; D gene: -; J gene: TRBJ1-5; clone size: -; CDR3 protein: CASSRSGGQPQHF; CDR3 DNA: TGTGCCAGTAGTCGGTCCGGGGGTCAGCCCCAGCATTTT
V gene: TRBV27; CDR3 length: 14; D gene: TRBD1; J gene: TRBJ1-5; clone size: -; CDR3 protein: CASSFTGGGQPQHF; CDR3 DNA: TGTGCCAGCAGTTTTACAGGGGGCGGTCAGCCCCAGCATTTT
V gene: TRBV28; CDR3 length: 16; D gene: -; J gene: TRBJ2-1; clone size: -; CDR3 protein: CASSLSQGGSYNEQFF; CDR3 DNA: TGTGCCAGCAGTTTATCCCAGGGGGGATCCTACAATGAGCAGTTCTTC
V gene: TRBV28; CDR3 length: 12; D gene: -; J gene: TRBJ2-1; clone size: -; CDR3 protein: CASSLYADEQFF; CDR3 DNA: TGTGCCAGCAGTTTATATGCGGATGAGCAGTTCTTC
V gene: TRBV5-1; CDR3 length: 15; D gene: -; J gene: TRBJ2-6; clone size: -; CDR3 protein: CASSFGGSGANVLTF; CDR3 DNA: TGCGCCAGCAGCTTTGGAGGCTCTGGGGCCAACGTCCTGACTTTC
V gene: TRBV6-1; CDR3 length: 14; D gene: -; J gene: TRBJ1-4; clone size: few; CDR3 protein: CASSYTGTGEKLFF; CDR3 DNA: TGTGCCAGCAGTTATACAGGAACCGGTGAAAAACTGTTTTTT
V gene: TRBV19; CDR3 length: 13; D gene: -; J gene: TRBJ2-7; clone size: few; CDR3 protein: CASSIAYSYEQYF; CDR3 DNA: TGTGCCAGTAGTATAGCTTACAGCTACGAGCAGTACTTC
V gene: TRBV30; CDR3 length: 16; D gene: TRBD1; J gene: TRBJ1-5; clone size: few; CDR3 protein: CAWSVPDRGSNQPQHF; CDR3 DNA: TGTGCCTGGAGTGTACCCGACAGGGGGAGCAATCAGCCCCAGCATTTT
V gene: TRBV28; CDR3 length: 16; D gene: TRBD1; J gene: TRBJ1-2; clone size: -; CDR3 protein: CASRGQDAPGNYGYTF; CDR3 DNA: TGTGCCAGCAGGGGACAGGACGCCCCTGGTAACTATGGCTACACCTTC
V gene: TRBV6-6; CDR3 length: 16; D gene: -; J gene: TRBJ2-1; clone size: once; CDR3 protein: CASIPRWESSYNEQFF; CDR3 DNA: TGTGCCAGCATCCCAAGGTGGGAGAGCTCCTACAATGAGCAGTTCTTC
V gene: TRBV2; CDR3 length: 11; D gene: -; J gene: TRBJ1-2; clone size: -; CDR3 protein: CASRANYGYTF; CDR3 DNA: TGTGCCAGCCGAGCGAACTATGGCTACACCTTC
V gene: TRBV9; CDR3 length: 17; D gene: -; J gene: TRBJ2-5; clone size: once; CDR3 protein: CASSVASRTDDRETQYF; CDR3 DNA: TGTGCCAGCAGCGTGGCCTCAAGGACAGACGACCGGGAGACCCAGTACTTC
V gene: TRBV9; CDR3 length: 14; D gene: -; J gene: TRBJ2-1; clone size: -; CDR3 protein: CASSVGQGRGEQFF; CDR3 DNA: TGTGCCAGCAGCGTAGGGCAGGGAAGGGGTGAGCAGTTCTTC
V gene: TRBV9; CDR3 length: 18; D gene: TRBD1; J gene: TRBJ1-1; clone size: -; CDR3 protein: CASSVQTGTEDMNTEAFF; CDR3 DNA: TGTGCCAGCAGCGTTCAAACCGGGACAGAGGACATGAACACTGAAGCTTTCTTT
V gene: TRBV6-1; CDR3 length: 16; D gene: TRBD1; J gene: TRBJ2-2; clone size: -; CDR3 protein: CASSEYRDRPTGELFF; CDR3 DNA: TGTGCCAGCAGTGAGTACCGGGACAGGCCGACCGGGGAGCTGTTTTTT
V gene: TRBV4-2; CDR3 length: 17; D gene: TRBD2; J gene: TRBJ2-5; clone size: once; CDR3 protein: CASSQREGRRGPETQYF; CDR3 DNA: TGTGCCAGCAGCCAGAGGGAGGGGCGCCGGGGTCCCGAGACCCAGTACTTC
V gene: TRBV5-1; CDR3 length: 13; D gene: -; J gene: TRBJ2-7; clone size: -; CDR3 protein: CASNDGGLDEQYF; CDR3 DNA: TGCGCCAGCAACGACGGGGGGCTGGACGAGCAGTACTTC
V gene: TRBV29-1; CDR3 length: 14; D gene: -; J gene: TRBJ1-5; clone size: -; CDR3 protein: CSVQGEGLGQPQHF; CDR3 DNA: TGCAGCGTTCAAGGGGAGGGACTAGGACAGCCCCAGCATTTT
V gene: TRBV29-1; CDR3 length: 14; D gene: -; J gene: TRBJ1-2; clone size: -; CDR3 protein: CSVGEEPIFLGYTF; CDR3 DNA: TGCAGCGTTGGGGAGGAGCCCATTTTCTTAGGCTACACCTTC
V gene: TRBV18; CDR3 length: 19; D gene: TRBD1; J gene: TRBJ2-1; clone size: -; CDR3 protein: CASSPPLGQGGVLYNEQFF; CDR3 DNA: TGTGCCAGCTCACCACCATTAGGACAGGGCGGTGTCCTTTACAATGAGCAGTTCTTC
V gene: TRBV7-2; CDR3 length: 12; D gene: -; J gene: TRBJ1-2; clone size: -; CDR3 protein: CASSRTVDGYTF; CDR3 DNA: TGTGCCAGCAGCCGGACAGTGGATGGCTACACCTTC
V gene: TRBV27; CDR3 length: 15; D gene: -; J gene: TRBJ2-5; clone size: -; CDR3 protein: CASSSNSRGLETQYF; CDR3 DNA: TGTGCCAGCAGTTCAAACAGTCGGGGACTAGAGACCCAGTACTTC
V gene: TRBV7-2; CDR3 length: 13; D gene: TRBD1; J gene: TRBJ2-3; clone size: -; CDR3 protein: CASSSTGTYTQYF; CDR3 DNA: TGTGCCAGCAGCTCGACAGGGACCTATACGCAGTATTTT
V gene: TRBV19; CDR3 length: 14; D gene: TRBD1; J gene: TRBJ1-3; clone size: -; CDR3 protein: CASSTGQTGNTIYF; CDR3 DNA: TGTGCCAGTAGTACGGGACAGACTGGAAACACCATATATTTT
V gene: TRBV25-1; CDR3 length: 12; D gene: TRBD1; J gene: TRBJ2-7; clone size: once; CDR3 protein: CASSRQGWEQYF; CDR3 DNA: TGTGCCAGCAGTAGACAGGGGTGGGAGCAGTACTTC
V gene: TRBV5-1; CDR3 length: 16; D gene: TRBD2; J gene: TRBJ2-2; clone size: -; CDR3 protein: CASSPPGGENTGELFF; CDR3 DNA: TGCGCCAGCAGCCCCCCTGGGGGGGAGAACACCGGGGAGCTGTTTTTT
V gene: TRBV29-1; CDR3 length: 15; D gene: -; J gene: TRBJ1-2; clone size: -; CDR3 protein: CSVEGRGSSVYGYTF; CDR3 DNA: TGCAGCGTTGAAGGTCGGGGGTCCAGCGTCTATGGCTACACCTTC
V gene: TRBV5-8; CDR3 length: 16; D gene: TRBD2; J gene: TRBJ2-3; clone size: -; CDR3 protein: CASRRGELLFGDTQYF; CDR3 DNA: TGTGCCAGCAGACGGGGGGAACTCCTATTTGGGGATACGCAGTATTTT
V gene: TRBV19; CDR3 length: 14; D gene: -; J gene: TRBJ1-1; clone size: -; CDR3 protein: CASSSRGPDTEAFF; CDR3 DNA: TGTGCCAGTAGCTCCCGGGGTCCGGACACTGAAGCTTTCTTT
V gene: TRBV5-6; CDR3 length: 13; D gene: -; J gene: TRBJ1-4; clone size: -; CDR3 protein: CASSLGHTEKLFF; CDR3 DNA: TGTGCCAGCAGCTTGGGGCACACTGAAAAACTGTTTTTT
V gene: TRBV28; CDR3 length: 18; D gene: TRBD2; J gene: TRBJ2-2; clone size: -; CDR3 protein: CASSPWAGETLNTGELFF; CDR3 DNA: TGTGCCAGCAGTCCCTGGGCGGGGGAGACCCTGAACACCGGGGAGCTGTTTTTT
V gene: TRBV5-6; CDR3 length: 15; D gene: TRBD1; J gene: TRBJ1-3; clone size: once; CDR3 protein: CASSWDRGLGNTIYF; CDR3 DNA: TGTGCCAGCAGTTGGGACAGGGGACTTGGAAACACCATATATTTT
V gene: TRBV19; CDR3 length: 17; D gene: TRBD1; J gene: TRBJ1-1; clone size: few; CDR3 protein: CASSIYRGDSSNTEAFF; CDR3 DNA: TGTGCCAGTAGTATATACAGGGGCGACTCGTCAAACACTGAAGCTTTCTTT
V gene: TRBV4-3; CDR3 length: 15; D gene: -; J gene: TRBJ1-2; clone size: -; CDR3 protein: CASSQVLGGTYGYTF; CDR3 DNA: TGCGCCAGCAGCCAAGTTCTGGGGGGGACCTATGGCTACACCTTC
V gene: TRBV4-1; CDR3 length: 15; D gene: -; J gene: TRBJ1-2; clone size: -; CDR3 protein: CASSQDTGKARLHVF; CDR3 DNA: TGCGCCAGCAGCCAAGATACGGGAAAAGCTCGGCTACACGTATTC
V gene: TRBV25-1; CDR3 length: 14; D gene: TRBD1; J gene: TRBJ2-7; clone size: -; CDR3 protein: CASSPGTGAYEQYF; CDR3 DNA: TGTGCCAGCAGCCCCGGGACAGGGGCCTACGAGCAGTACTTC
V gene: TRBV30; CDR3 length: 11; D gene: -; J gene: TRBJ1-1; clone size: few; CDR3 protein: CAWSPGVEAFF; CDR3 DNA: TGTGCCTGGAGTCCAGGTGTGGAAGCTTTCTTT
V gene: TRBV28; CDR3 length: 15; D gene: -; J gene: TRBJ2-7; clone size: -; CDR3 protein: CASSLIRDEIYEQYF; CDR3 DNA: TGTGCCAGCAGTTTAATCAGGGATGAAATTTACGAGCAGTACTTC
V gene: TRBV5-6; CDR3 length: 15; D gene: -; J gene: TRBJ1-4; clone size: once; CDR3 protein: CASSIRQVPREKLFF; CDR3 DNA: TGTGCCAGCAGCATAAGACAGGTCCCTCGGGAAAAACTGTTTTTT
V gene: TRBV6-1; CDR3 length: 13; D gene: TRBD1; J gene: TRBJ1-1; clone size: once; CDR3 protein: CASSEDRGFRAFF; CDR3 DNA: TGTGCCAGCAGTGAAGACAGGGGATTTAGGGCTTTCTTT
V gene: TRBV19; CDR3 length: 12; D gene: -; J gene: TRBJ2-7; clone size: -; CDR3 protein: CASSIPGLATYF; CDR3 DNA: TGTGCCAGTAGTATACCCGGACTGGCGACGTACTTC
V gene: TRBV7-9; CDR3 length: 15; D gene: -; J gene: TRBJ2-7; clone size: -; CDR3 protein: CASSLDSRGATEQYF; CDR3 DNA: TGTGCCAGCAGCTTAGATAGCAGGGGTGCCACCGAGCAGTACTTC
V gene: TRBV27; CDR3 length: 18; D gene: TRBD2; J gene: TRBJ2-5; clone size: -; CDR3 protein: CASSLGGTSGRRGETQYF; CDR3 DNA: TGTGCCAGCAGTTTAGGGGGGACTAGCGGGAGGAGGGGGGAGACCCAGTACTTC
V gene: TRBV28; CDR3 length: 12; D gene: -; J gene: TRBJ2-7; clone size: few; CDR3 protein: CASSPPGFEQYF; CDR3 DNA: TGTGCCAGCAGTCCGCCAGGGTTCGAGCAGTACTTC
V gene: TRBV4-1; CDR3 length: 19; D gene: -; J gene: TRBJ2-1; clone size: -; CDR3 protein: CASSQEISGRRFSYNEQFF; CDR3 DNA: TGCGCCAGCAGCCAAGAAATAAGCGGGCGACGCTTCTCCTACAATGAGCAGTTCTTC
V gene: TRBV28; CDR3 length: 15; D gene: -; J gene: TRBJ2-7; clone size: -; CDR3 protein: CASSPVYVTGTEQYF; CDR3 DNA: TGTGCCAGCAGCCCCGTTTACGTTACAGGAACCGAGCAGTACTTC
V gene: TRBV18; CDR3 length: 15; D gene: -; J gene: TRBJ2-7; clone size: once; CDR3 protein: CASSPRAGAKYEQYF; CDR3 DNA: TGTGCCAGCTCACCACGAGCTGGAGCTAAGTACGAGCAGTACTTC
V gene: TRBV5-1; CDR3 length: 14; D gene: -; J gene: TRBJ1-5; clone size: -; CDR3 protein: CASSPDSFNQPQHF; CDR3 DNA: TGCGCCAGCAGCCCGGACAGCTTCAATCAGCCCCAGCATTTT
V gene: TRBV4-1; CDR3 length: 18; D gene: TRBD1; J gene: TRBJ1-2; clone size: few; CDR3 protein: CASSQVTPTGGYDYGYTF; CDR3 DNA: TGCGCCAGCAGCCAAGTAACGCCGACAGGGGGCTATGACTATGGCTACACCTTC
V gene: TRBV10-3; CDR3 length: 15; D gene: TRBD1; J gene: TRBJ2-3; clone size: -; CDR3 protein: CAISGTGLSTDTQYF; CDR3 DNA: TGTGCCATCAGTGGGACAGGGTTAAGCACAGATACGCAGTATTTT
V gene: TRBV10-3; CDR3 length: 14; D gene: TRBD2; J gene: TRBJ2-1; clone size: -; CDR3 protein: CAIMGTSGKNEQFF; CDR3 DNA: TGTGCCATCATGGGGACTAGCGGGAAGAATGAGCAGTTCTTC
V gene: TRBV7-6; CDR3 length: 16; D gene: TRBD1; J gene: TRBJ2-1; clone size: -; CDR3 protein: CASSPGQGISYNEQFF; CDR3 DNA: TGTGCCAGCAGCCCGGGACAGGGGATCTCCTACAATGAGCAGTTCTTC
V gene: TRBV30; CDR3 length: 13; D gene: -; J gene: TRBJ1-1; clone size: few; CDR3 protein: CAWSANLNTEAFF; CDR3 DNA: TGTGCCTGGAGTGCCAATTTGAACACTGAAGCTTTCTTT